This TCR beta chain was captured by sequencing in a study of T cells after yellow fever vaccination. Study-wide context: Libraries from low-cell-number fractions were prepared with the SMART-Seq v4 Ultra Low Input RNA kit. Study results and limitations: Bulk-population clonotypes that are abundant could appear as contaminants in FACS-sorted repertoires. Re-detected after boosting: most primary clones, 96% of CD4 and 75% to 90% of CD8. The CD4 compartment and the CD8 compartment contained a small share of clonotypes in common.

Comment on this clonotype: Its antigen is undetermined.

Germline V gene lookup returns CDR1 SGHVS and CDR2 FQNEAQ. The CDR3 runs to 16 residues. Trimming pared 0 bases from V and 7 bases from J, leaving 15 bases between. TCRdb fed the 5' RACE reads into MiXCR, producing one record per CDR3 protein. The profile shows about 400,000 distinct CDR3 sequences, roughly 11% of them singletons. This chain uses TRBV7-8 with TRBJ2-2, with D hard to call. This receptor was taken from a man aged 18 to 29 who received the YFV17D yellow fever vaccine. The sample was PBMCs, taken on the day of the first yellow fever vaccination. The CDR3: CASSLAPLTLGGELFF. CDR3 DNA sequence: TGTGCCAGCAGCTTAGCGCCCTTGACCCTTGGCGGGGAGCTGTTTTTT.